This TCR beta chain was obtained from a study of T-cell memory formation after mild COVID-19. Study-wide results and limits: From day 15 to 85, contracting clones were balanced between CD4 and CD8, whereas later expanders leaned toward CD4+. Unconfirmed was the SARS-CoV-2 specificity of second-wave clones that peaked on day 37. Researchers found some responding clones in pre-infection memory, a sign that cross-reactive memory joined. CD4+ contracting clones lay mainly in CM and EM, CD8+ ones in EMRA.

About this clonotype: Its target is unknown.

Trimming took off 0 bases at V and 5 bases at J, with 13 bases between the two ends. The V gene's germline CDR1 is MNHEY and CDR2 SVGAGI. The length of the CDR3 is 15 residues. From the 5' RACE reads, TCRdb called clonotypes with MiXCR, one entry per CDR3 protein. The sample has 150,000 to 200,000 distinct CDR3 sequences, about a fifth seen once. This TCR was recovered from an adult woman who had mild COVID-19 (a few samples of this study predate the infection). Cell type and time point are not known. V is TRBV6-5 and J is TRBJ2-5; a possible D gene is TRBD1 (5 bases). The sample taken for sequencing was PBMCs or a T cell subset sorted from them (not recorded which). As DNA, the CDR3 is TGTGCCAGCAGTTACTCCGGGCAGGGTATGGAGACCCAGTACTTC. Amino acids: CASSYSGQGMETQYF.